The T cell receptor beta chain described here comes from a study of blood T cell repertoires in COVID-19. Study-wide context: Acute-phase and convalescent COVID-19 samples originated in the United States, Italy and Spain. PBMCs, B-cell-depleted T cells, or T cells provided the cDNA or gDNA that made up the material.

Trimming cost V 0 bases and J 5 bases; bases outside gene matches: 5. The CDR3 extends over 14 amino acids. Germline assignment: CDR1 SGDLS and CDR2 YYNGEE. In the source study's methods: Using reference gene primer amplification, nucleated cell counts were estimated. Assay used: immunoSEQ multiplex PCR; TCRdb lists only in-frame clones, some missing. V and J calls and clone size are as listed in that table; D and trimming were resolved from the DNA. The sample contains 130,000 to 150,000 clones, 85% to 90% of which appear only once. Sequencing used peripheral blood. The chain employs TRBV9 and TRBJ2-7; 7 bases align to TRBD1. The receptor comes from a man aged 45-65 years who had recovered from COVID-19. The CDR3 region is CASSVATGLNEQYF. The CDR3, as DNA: TGTGCCAGCAGCGTAGCGACAGGGCTCAACGAGCAGTACTTC.